These T cell receptor beta chains were read from a single sample in a study of T cell responses to AZD1222 COVID-19 vaccine. This table comes from immunoSEQ multiplex PCR, and its TCRdb copy is limited to in-frame clones, with some not included. Found here are approximately 190,000 clones, 85% to 95% of them singletons; the top ten hold roughly 1.3%. Here the sequenced sample was peripheral blood, taken on day 0 of AZD1222 vaccination. Source of these receptors: an adult in good health. The CDR3 runs from the conserved cysteine through the conserved F or W. The D gene is left open where the match is weak. Clone sizes are given selectively: once, few, many, or a class where the clone is expanded.

J gene	D gene	V gene	clone size	CDR3 protein	CDR3 DNA
TRBJ1-5	TRBD1	TRBV6-5	-	CASSLGGGNQPQHF	TGTGCCAGCAGTTTAGGGGGCGGCAATCAGCCCCAGCATTTT
TRBJ2-7	TRBD2	TRBV10-3	once	CAISESELAGDEQYF	TGTGCCATCAGTGAGTCCGAACTAGCGGGAGACGAGCAGTACTTC
TRBJ1-1	-	TRBV18	-	CASSPRRGLIDTEAFF	TGTGCCAGCTCACCCCGGCGGGGGCTAATAGACACTGAAGCTTTCTTT
TRBJ1-6	-	TRBV7-2	-	CASSLLGQTYNSPLHF	TGTGCCAGCAGCTTATTAGGACAGACATATAATTCACCCCTCCACTTT
TRBJ1-4	-	TRBV27	-	CASSPGVNEKLFF	TGTGCCAGCAGTCCAGGGGTTAATGAAAAACTGTTTTTT
TRBJ1-2	TRBD1	TRBV7-3	-	CASSRSIQGARDYGYTF	TGTGCCAGCAGCCGCTCTATACAGGGGGCGCGGGACTATGGCTACACCTTC
TRBJ1-6	TRBD1	TRBV28	-	CASSPGTVNSPLHF	TGTGCCAGCAGTCCAGGGACAGTAAATTCACCCCTCCACTTT
TRBJ2-3	-	TRBV7-9	-	CASSLNEIGETDTQYF	TGTGCCAGCAGCTTAAATGAGATAGGAGAAACAGATACGCAGTATTTT
TRBJ1-6	TRBD1	TRBV3-1/TRBV3-2	-	CASSHPPGTDNSPLHF	TGTGCCAGCAGCCACCCCCCTGGGACAGATAATTCACCCCTCCACTTT
TRBJ1-2	-	TRBV16	-	CASSSHPGLGVGYTF	TGTGCCAGCAGCTCCCACCCGGGATTAGGCGTTGGCTACACCTTC
TRBJ1-1	-	TRBV12-5	-	CASGLLQRGGAFF	TGTGCTAGTGGTTTGTTACAAAGAGGAGGGGCTTTCTTT
TRBJ2-2	TRBD1	TRBV5-5	-	CASSWGQGRTGELFF	TGTGCCAGCAGCTGGGGACAGGGGAGAACCGGGGAGCTGTTTTTT
TRBJ2-3	-	TRBV9	-	CASSVGANDNTDTQYF	TGTGCCAGCAGCGTAGGGGCCAACGATAACACAGATACGCAGTATTTT
TRBJ1-3	-	TRBV7-9	-	CASSLTSSGNTIYF	TGTGCCAGCAGCTTAACAAGCTCTGGAAACACCATATATTTT
TRBJ1-1	TRBD1	TRBV2	-	CASRDRVGDTEAFF	TGTGCCAGCAGGGACAGGGTGGGGGACACCGAAGCTTTCTTT
TRBJ2-2	-	TRBV6-1	once	CASSEGVSRELFF	TGTGCCAGCAGTGAAGGAGTTAGCCGGGAGCTGTTTTTT
TRBJ2-2	TRBD2	TRBV24-1	-	CATSDGRARGELFF	TGTGCCACCAGTGATGGGAGGGCTCGCGGGGAGCTGTTTTTT
TRBJ1-4	-	TRBV25-1	-	CASRGGWTVNEKLFF	TGTGCCAGCCGAGGGGGATGGACAGTTAATGAAAAACTGTTTTTT
TRBJ1-2	-	TRBV20-1	-	CSASPRSRPYGYTF	TGCAGTGCTAGTCCCCGATCTAGACCGTATGGCTACACCTTC
TRBJ2-1	-	TRBV18	-	CASSPLSSGDEQFF	TGTGCCAGCTCACCACTAAGTTCGGGGGATGAGCAGTTCTTC